These 12 T cell receptor beta chains came from one sample sequenced in a study of blood T cell repertoires in COVID-19. Sequenced by immunoSEQ multiplex PCR; TCRdb stores in-frame clones only, minus some. Here the sample spans 30,000 to 40,000 clones, around 85% being singletons. The sample comprised peripheral blood. These receptors were taken from a man in his fifties with active COVID-19.

This chain uses TRBV7-9 with TRBJ2-7; D is unclear. CDR1 and CDR2 (germline): SEHNR, FQNEAQ (reference sequence). The length of the CDR3 is 12 residues. Trimming shortened V by 2 bases and J by 2 bases, and 4 bases separated the two germline ends. The CDR3 sequence: CASSLTPYEQYF. Here the CDR3 DNA reads TGTGCCAGCAGCTTAACTCCCTACGAGCAGTACTTC.

J is TRBJ2-7 and V is TRBV5-1, with unresolved D. Germline loops: CDR1 SGHRS, CDR2 YFSETQ. The CDR3 consists of 14 residues. V was trimmed by 0 bases and J by 0 bases, leaving 7 bases between them. The CDR3 spells CASSLERSSYEQYF. In DNA, the CDR3 is TGCGCCAGCAGCTTGGAACGGAGCTCCTACGAGCAGTACTTC.

CDR3 protein: CASSSTTGKGYTF. In DNA, the CDR3 is TGTGCCAGCAGTTCGACGACAGGGAAAGGCTACACCTTC. The V gene is TRBV6-5, the J gene TRBJ1-2; 7 bases are a match to TRBD1. V gave up 4 bases and J gave up 8 bases; unmatched junction bases: 7. The CDR3 is 13 residues long. Per the germline V gene, CDR1 is MNHEY and CDR2 is SVGAGI.

V gene TRBV5-1 combines with J gene TRBJ2-5, with D perhaps TRBD2 (6 bases). Trimming pared 9 bases from V and 4 bases from J, leaving 25 bases between. The CDR3 has 16 residues. Germline loops: CDR1 SGHRS, CDR2 YFSETQ. For the CDR3, the DNA is TGCGCCACTTCACCGGAGGGGTCTCATTCCCCAGAGACCCAGTACTTC. This sequence encodes CATSPEGSHSPETQYF.

This clone was observed once. The V call is TRBV6-6, the J call TRBJ1-2, with 7 nucleotides matching TRBD1. The CDR3 contains 15 residues. The germline CDR1 and CDR2 sequences are MNHNY and SVGAGI (reference sequence). V was clipped by 0 bases and J by 2 bases; unmatched bases: 3. The CDR3 reads CASSYSTGLNYGYTF. The CDR3 bases are TGTGCCAGCAGTTACTCGACAGGGCTAAACTATGGCTACACCTTC.

The CDR3 sequence is CASSTPGQGQETQYF. The CDR3, as DNA: TGTGCCAGTAGTACGCCGGGACAGGGCCAAGAGACCCAGTACTTC. The chain links TRBV19 to TRBJ2-5; the match to TRBD1 covers 9 bases. The CDR3 spans 15 residues. With 4 bases clipped from V and 1 base from J, the junction kept 4 bases outside the gene matches. Germline CDR1 LNHDA, CDR2 SQIVND (reference sequence). Based on the CDR3 plus reference TRBV19 and TRBJ2-5, the full variable domain is DGGITQSPKYLFRKEGQNVTLSCEQNLNHDAMYWYRQDPGQGLRLIYYSQIVNDFQKGDIAEGYSVSREKKESFPLTVTSAQKNPTAFYLCASSTPGQGQETQYFGPGTRLLVL.

This clone has just one count. This chain connects TRBV14 to TRBJ2-1; D is uncertain. Germline lookup yields CDR1 SGHDN and CDR2 FVKESK. This CDR3 has 14 amino acids. Between the trimmed V and J ends, which lost 4 bases and 2 bases, there was a span of 9 bases. The CDR3 coding sequence is TGTGCCAGCAGCCCGAGTAGCCCCTACAATGAGCAGTTCTTC. This translates into CASSPSSPYNEQFF.

The gene calls are TRBV7-2 and TRBJ1-2, with a possible D match to TRBD1 (5 bases). Trimming took 5 bases from V and 3 from J, leaving 10 bases between them. Germline CDR1 and CDR2: SGHTA and FQGNSA. The CDR3 runs 13 residues. This CDR3 reads CASSIGQDYGYTF. In DNA form, the CDR3 reads TGTGCCAGCAGCATCGGACAAGACTATGGCTACACCTTC.

The CDR3 region has the DNA TGTGCCAGCAGCTTAGGAACGGGTTGGGGCAATCAGCCCCAGCATTTT. It is translated as CASSLGTGWGNQPQHF. The chain uses TRBV7-8 and TRBJ1-5, with unresolved D. This CDR3 has 16 residues. Germline CDR1 and CDR2: SGHVS and FQNEAQ. The germline V and J ends were trimmed by 1 base and 2 bases, with 12 bases remaining between them.

This clone was picked up one time. The chain has TRBV7-2 and TRBJ2-7; D gene uncertain. The CDR3 has 14 residues. With 4 bases removed from V and 0 bases from J, the gap between germline ends came to 10 bases. Germline V CDR1 and CDR2: SGHTA, FQGNSA. For the CDR3, the DNA is TGTGCCAGCAGCTCGCCGACATTCTCCTACGAGCAGTACTTC. Translating it yields CASSSPTFSYEQYF.

This clone was detected once. The chain carries TRBV6-5 and TRBJ1-3; possibly TRBD1 for D (5 bases). Trimming stripped 5 bases from V and 4 bases from J, with 9 bases between. CDR1 MNHEY and CDR2 SVGAGI come from the germline V gene. The CDR3 is 13 amino acids. The DNA for the CDR3 is TGTGCCAGCAGTACTTCAGGGGGAAACACCATATATTTT. This encodes CASSTSGGNTIYF.

The gene calls are TRBV12-5 and TRBJ1-1; perhaps TRBD1 as D (5 bases). Trimming left V 5 bases short and J 4 bases short, with 14 bases between. The CDR3 covers 14 residues. In germline, CDR1 is LGHNT, CDR2 FRNRAP. CDR3 in DNA: TGTGCTAGTGGTCCGGGGGATTCCCCCACTGAAGCTTTCTTT. This translates into CASGPGDSPTEAFF.